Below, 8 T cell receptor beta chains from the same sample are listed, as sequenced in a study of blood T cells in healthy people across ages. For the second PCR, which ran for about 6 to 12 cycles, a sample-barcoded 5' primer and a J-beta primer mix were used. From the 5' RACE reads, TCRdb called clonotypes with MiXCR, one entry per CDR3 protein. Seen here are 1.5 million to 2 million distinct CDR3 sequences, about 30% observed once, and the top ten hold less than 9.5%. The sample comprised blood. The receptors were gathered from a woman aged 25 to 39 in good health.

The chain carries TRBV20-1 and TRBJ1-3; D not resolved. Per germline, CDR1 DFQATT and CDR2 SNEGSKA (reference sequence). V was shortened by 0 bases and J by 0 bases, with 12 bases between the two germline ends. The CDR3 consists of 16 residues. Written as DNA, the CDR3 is TGCAGTGCTAGAGAAGCGCGTCAGAACTCTGGAAACACCATATATTTT. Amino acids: CSAREARQNSGNTIYF.

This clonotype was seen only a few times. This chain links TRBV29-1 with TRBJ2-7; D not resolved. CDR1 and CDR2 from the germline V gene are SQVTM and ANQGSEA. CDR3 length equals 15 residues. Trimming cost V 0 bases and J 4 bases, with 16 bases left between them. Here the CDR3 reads CSVEDGGEHQYEQYF. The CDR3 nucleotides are TGCAGCGTTGAAGATGGTGGAGAACATCAATACGAGCAGTACTTC.

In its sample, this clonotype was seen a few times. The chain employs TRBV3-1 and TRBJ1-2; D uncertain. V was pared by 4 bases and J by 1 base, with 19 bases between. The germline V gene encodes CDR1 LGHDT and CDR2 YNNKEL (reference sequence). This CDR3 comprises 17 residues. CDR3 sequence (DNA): TGTGCCAGCAGCCCCGGCAGGTCCATATCCTTTAACTATGGCTACACCTTC. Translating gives CASSPGRSISFNYGYTF.

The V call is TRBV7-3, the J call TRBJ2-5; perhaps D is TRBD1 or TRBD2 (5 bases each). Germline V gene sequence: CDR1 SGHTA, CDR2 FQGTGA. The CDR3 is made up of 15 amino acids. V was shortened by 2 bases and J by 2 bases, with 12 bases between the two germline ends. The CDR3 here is CASSLLGTTQETQYF. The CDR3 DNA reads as TGTGCCAGCAGCTTACTCGGGACGACACAAGAGACCCAGTACTTC.

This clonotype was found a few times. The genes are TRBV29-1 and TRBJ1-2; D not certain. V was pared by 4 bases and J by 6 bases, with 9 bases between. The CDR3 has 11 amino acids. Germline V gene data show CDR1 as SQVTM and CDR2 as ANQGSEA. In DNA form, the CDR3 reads TGCAGCGTTGTAGGATCTCATGGCTACACCTTC. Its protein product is CSVVGSHGYTF.

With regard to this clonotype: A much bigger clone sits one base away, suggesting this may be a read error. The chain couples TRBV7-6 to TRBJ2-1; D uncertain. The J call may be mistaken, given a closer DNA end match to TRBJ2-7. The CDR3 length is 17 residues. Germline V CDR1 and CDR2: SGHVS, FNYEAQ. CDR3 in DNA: TGTGCCAGCAGCTTAGAAGGTAGCTGGAGCTCCTACAATGAGCAGTACTTC. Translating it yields CASSLEGSWSSYNEQYF.

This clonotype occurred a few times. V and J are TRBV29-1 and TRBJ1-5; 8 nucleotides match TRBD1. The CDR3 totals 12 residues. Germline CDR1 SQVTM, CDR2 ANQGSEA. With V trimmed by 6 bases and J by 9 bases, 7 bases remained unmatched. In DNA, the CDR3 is TGCAGCGTGGCAGGGGGCGCAGGGCCCCAGCATTTT. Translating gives CSVAGGAGPQHF.

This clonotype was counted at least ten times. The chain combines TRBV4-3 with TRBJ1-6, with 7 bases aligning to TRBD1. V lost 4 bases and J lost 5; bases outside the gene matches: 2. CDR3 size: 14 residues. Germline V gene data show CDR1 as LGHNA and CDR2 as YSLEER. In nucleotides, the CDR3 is TGCGCCAGCAGCCCCGGGACAGATAATTCACCCCTCCACTTT. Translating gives CASSPGTDNSPLHF.